This T cell receptor (beta chain) was identified in a study of T-cell reconstitution after alpha-beta-depleted transplantation in children. Regarding the study as a whole: Diversity and T-cell counts at one year after transplant derived mostly from new T cells. Diversity of TCRbeta at day 60 was high in some patients, arising from surviving recipient T cells and thymic progenitors. Roughly two months post-transplant, alpha-beta T cells reportedly originated from several hundred graft clones that had expanded.

J was trimmed by 2 bases and V by 6 bases; bases with no gene match: 6. CDR3 length: 15 residues. Germline CDR1 and CDR2: SGHTA and FQGNSA. Unique molecular identifiers were incorporated during preparation of the TCRbeta library. MiXCR was run by TCRdb on the PCR reads, yielding one entry per CDR3 protein. The repertoire holds a few hundred thousand distinct CDR3 sequences, with around 13% as singletons. Turning to this clonotype: Antigen unknown.

The sequence came from a male patient between 5 and 17 years old who had a stem cell transplant for acute myeloid leukemia, so the T cells may come from the graft donor. The genes are TRBV7-2 and TRBJ2-2; 7 nucleotides align to TRBD1. The sequencing here drew on PBMCs, mostly from graft donor cells, taken 360 days after TCRalphabeta/CD19-depleted stem cell transplant. The DNA for the CDR3 is TGTGCCAGCAGACCGTACAGGGGTAACACCGGGGAGCTGTTTTTT. It encodes CASRPYRGNTGELFF.